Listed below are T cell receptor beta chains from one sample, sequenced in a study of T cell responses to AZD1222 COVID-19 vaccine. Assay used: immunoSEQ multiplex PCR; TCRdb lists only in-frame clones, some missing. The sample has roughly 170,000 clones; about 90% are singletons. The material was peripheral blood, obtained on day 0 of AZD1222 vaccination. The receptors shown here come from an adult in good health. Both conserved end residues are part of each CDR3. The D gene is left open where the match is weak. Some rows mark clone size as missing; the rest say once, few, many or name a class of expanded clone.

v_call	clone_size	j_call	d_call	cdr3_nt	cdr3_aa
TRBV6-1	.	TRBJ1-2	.	TGTGCCAGCAGTGGACAGCTCAATAACTATGGCTACACCTTC	CASSGQLNNYGYTF
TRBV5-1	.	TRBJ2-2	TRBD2	TGCGCCAGCGGCCCCACTAGCGGGGGATCGAACACCGGGGAGCTGTTTTTT	CASGPTSGGSNTGELFF
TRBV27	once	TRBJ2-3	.	TGTGCCAGCAGTTTATTCGGGGCGGGGCCTAGCACAGATACGCAGTATTTT	CASSLFGAGPSTDTQYF
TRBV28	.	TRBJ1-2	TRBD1	TGTGCCAGCAGTTTCGGCGGGACAGGGGACTATGGCTACACCTTC	CASSFGGTGDYGYTF
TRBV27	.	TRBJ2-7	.	TGTGCCAGCAGTTCCACATATTATGGCGAGCAGTACTTC	CASSSTYYGEQYF
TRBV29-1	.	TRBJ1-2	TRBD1	TGCAGCGTTCCCGGACAGGGTAACTATGGCTACACCTTC	CSVPGQGNYGYTF
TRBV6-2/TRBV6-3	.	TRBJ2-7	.	TGTGCCAGCAGTTACTCAGCCGGATCGTTCGAGCAGTACTTC	CASSYSAGSFEQYF
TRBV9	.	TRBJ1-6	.	TGTGCCAGCAGCGTAGACGGTGGGACAAATTCACCCCTCCACTTT	CASSVDGGTNSPLHF
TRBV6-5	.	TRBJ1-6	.	TGTGCCACCTATTCACAGGCGTCCAATTCACCCCTCCACTTT	CATYSQASNSPLHF
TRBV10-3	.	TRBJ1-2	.	TGTGCCATCACATCAGGGATGGACTATGGCTACACCTTC	CAITSGMDYGYTF
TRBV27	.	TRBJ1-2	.	TGTGCCAGCAGGGATGGGGGGGCCTATGGCTACACCTTC	CASRDGGAYGYTF
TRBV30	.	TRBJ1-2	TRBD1	TGTGCCGGACAGGGCGTAGGTGGCTACACCTTC	CAGQGVGGYTF
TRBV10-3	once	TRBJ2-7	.	TGTGCCTTTTCCCAACTCCGCCTTGGAGAGCAGTACTTC	CAFSQLRLGEQYF
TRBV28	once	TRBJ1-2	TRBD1	TGTGCCAGCAGTTTGTCGGGACAGATCAGAGGCTACACCTTC	CASSLSGQIRGYTF
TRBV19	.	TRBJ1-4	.	TGTGCCAGTAGTTGGCAGGGCGCAACTAATGAAAAACTGTTTTTT	CASSWQGATNEKLFF
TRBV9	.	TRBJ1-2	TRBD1	TGTGCCAGCAGCGCCGGGACAGGGCGTAGCTATGGCTACACCTTC	CASSAGTGRSYGYTF
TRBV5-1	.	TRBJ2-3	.	TGCGCCAGCAGCTTTGGTGAGGGGCGCTTAGATACGCAGTATTTT	CASSFGEGRLDTQYF
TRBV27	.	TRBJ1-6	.	TGTGCCAGCAGTTTTCAGGTGATTAATTCACCCCTCCACTTT	CASSFQVINSPLHF
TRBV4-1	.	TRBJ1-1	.	TGCGCCAGCAGCGGCGAGCAGAACACTGAAGCTTTCTTT	CASSGEQNTEAFF
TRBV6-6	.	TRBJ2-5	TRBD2	TGTGCCAGCAGTCCACTAGCGGGAGTCCCATCCCCGCAAGAGACCCAGTACTTC	CASSPLAGVPSPQETQYF
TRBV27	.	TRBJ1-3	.	TGTGCCAGCAGTCTCTCTCCCTCTGGAAACACCATATATTTT	CASSLSPSGNTIYF
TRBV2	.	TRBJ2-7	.	TGTGCCAGCAGCGGACAGTTTAGCTCCTACGAGCAGTACTTC	CASSGQFSSYEQYF
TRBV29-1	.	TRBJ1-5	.	TGCAGCGTCAGGACTGGGGCGAGCAATCAGCCCCAGCATTTT	CSVRTGASNQPQHF
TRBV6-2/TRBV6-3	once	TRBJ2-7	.	TGTGCCAGCAGTTATCTGAGTGACAGTAACGAGCAGTACTTC	CASSYLSDSNEQYF
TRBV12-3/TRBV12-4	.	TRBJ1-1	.	TGTGCCAGCAGTTTACAGGGGCGCACTGAAGCTTTCTTT	CASSLQGRTEAFF
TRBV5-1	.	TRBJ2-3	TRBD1	TGCGCCAGCAGCTTATCCGGGACAGCTGGCACAGATACGCAGTATTTT	CASSLSGTAGTDTQYF
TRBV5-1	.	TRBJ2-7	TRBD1	TGCGCCAGCAGCTGGGGGACAGATAACTACGAGCAGTACTTC	CASSWGTDNYEQYF
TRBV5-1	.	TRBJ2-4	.	TGCGCCAGCAGCCCGGGCGTAGGGAGGCTTCAAAACATTCAGTACTTC	CASSPGVGRLQNIQYF
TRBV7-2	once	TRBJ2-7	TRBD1	TGTGCCAGCAGAGTTCTAGGGGGCGCCAACTACGAGCAGTACTTC	CASRVLGGANYEQYF
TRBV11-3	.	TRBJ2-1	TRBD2	TGTGCCAGCAGCTTAGCAGCGACTAGCGGATACAATGAGCAGTTCTTC	CASSLAATSGYNEQFF
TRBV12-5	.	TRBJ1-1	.	TGTGCTAGTGGTTTGGCGGGGGGAGCTTTCTTT	CASGLAGGAFF
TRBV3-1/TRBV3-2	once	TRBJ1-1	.	TGTGCCAGCAGCCAGGGCACAGGGATAGGCACTGAAGCTTTCTTT	CASSQGTGIGTEAFF
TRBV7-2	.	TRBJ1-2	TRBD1	TGTGCCAGCAGCTTACCAGGGGGCCTTGGCTACACCTTC	CASSLPGGLGYTF
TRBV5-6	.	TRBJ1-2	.	TGTGCCAGCAGCTTGGGACGCCAAGGTGGCTACACCTTC	CASSLGRQGGYTF
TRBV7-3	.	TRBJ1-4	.	TGTGCCAGCAGCTTGACCGTTAATGAAAAACTGTTTTTT	CASSLTVNEKLFF
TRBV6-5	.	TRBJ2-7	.	TGTGCCAGCTTATCCAGGGTACCCCACGAGCAGTACTTC	CASLSRVPHEQYF
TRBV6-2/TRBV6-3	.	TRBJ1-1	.	TGTGCCAGCAGTGCCGGGATGCTGAACACTGAAGCTTTCTTT	CASSAGMLNTEAFF
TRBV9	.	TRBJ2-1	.	TGTGCCAGCAGCATGGGACCCACGAATGAGCAGTTCTTC	CASSMGPTNEQFF
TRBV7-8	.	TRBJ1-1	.	TGTGCCAGCAGCTTCAGGGACGACGGAACTGAAGCTTTCTTT	CASSFRDDGTEAFF
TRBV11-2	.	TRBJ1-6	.	TGTGCCAGCAGCCTACTCATGTGGGCGGAAAATTCACCCCTCCACTTT	CASSLLMWAENSPLHF
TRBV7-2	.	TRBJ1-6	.	TGTGCCAGCAGCTTAGATCGCGCAGTTAATTCACCCCTCCACTTT	CASSLDRAVNSPLHF
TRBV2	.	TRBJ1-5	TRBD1	TGTGCCAGCACTCGGGGACAGGGAGATCAGCCCCAGCATTTT	CASTRGQGDQPQHF
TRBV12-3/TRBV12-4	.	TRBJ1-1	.	TGTGCCAGCAACGGCGGGGGTGAAGCTTTCTTT	CASNGGGEAFF
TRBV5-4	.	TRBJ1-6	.	TGTGCCAGCAGCCGAGGACAGTCTTATAATTCACCCCTCCACTTT	CASSRGQSYNSPLHF
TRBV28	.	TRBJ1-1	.	TGTGCCAGCAGTTTGTTAACAGGAGGGACTGAAGCTTTCTTT	CASSLLTGGTEAFF
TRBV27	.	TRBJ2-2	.	TGTGCCAGCAGTTTAAGGACAGAGAACACCGGGGAGCTGTTTTTT	CASSLRTENTGELFF
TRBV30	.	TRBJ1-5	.	TGTGCCTGGAGTGTACTGAATCAGCCCCAGCATTTT	CAWSVLNQPQHF
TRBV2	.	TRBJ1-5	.	TGTGCCAGCAGTGGAAGTGAAAAGCCCCAGCATTTT	CASSGSEKPQHF
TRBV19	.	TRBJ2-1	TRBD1	TGTGCCAGTAGTATACCCTCCCGGACAGGCCTAAATGAGCAGTTCTTC	CASSIPSRTGLNEQFF
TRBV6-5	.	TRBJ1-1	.	TGTGCCAGCAGTTCCCCTCCCGCTGAAGCTTTCTTT	CASSSPPAEAFF
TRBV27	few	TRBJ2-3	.	TGTGCCAGCAGCTCCGGGACGACGTACACAGATACGCAGTATTTT	CASSSGTTYTDTQYF
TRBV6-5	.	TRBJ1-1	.	TGTGCCAGCAGGTCCAAGGGGGGGGATACTGAAGCTTTCTTT	CASRSKGGDTEAFF
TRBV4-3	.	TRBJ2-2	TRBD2	TGCGCCAGCAGCCTCCGGGCGGGAGGGGGCACCGGGGAGCTGTTTTTT	CASSLRAGGGTGELFF
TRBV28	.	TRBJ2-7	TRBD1	TGTGCCAGCAGCCAACAAACCGGGACAGGAGCCGAGCAGTACTTC	CASSQQTGTGAEQYF
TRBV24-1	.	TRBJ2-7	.	TGTGCCACCAGTGACTTCAGAAAGGGGTCCTACGAGCAGTACTTC	CATSDFRKGSYEQYF
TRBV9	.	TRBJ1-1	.	TGTGCCAGCAGCGTAGACGGAGGGAGCACTGAAGCTTTCTTT	CASSVDGGSTEAFF
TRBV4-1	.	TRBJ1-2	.	TGCGCCAGCAGCACCAGGGTCGACGGCTATGGCTACACCTTC	CASSTRVDGYGYTF
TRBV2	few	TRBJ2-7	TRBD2	TGTGCCAGCAGGGTGGGGACTAGCGGGGAGATCTACGAGCAGTACTTC	CASRVGTSGEIYEQYF
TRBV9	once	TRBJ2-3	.	TGTGCCAGCAGCTTCTCACCGGCCCGCACAGATACGCAGTATTTT	CASSFSPARTDTQYF
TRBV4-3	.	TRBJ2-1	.	TGCGCCAGCAGCCAAGATATGTCGGGTTCTGAGCAGTTCTTC	CASSQDMSGSEQFF